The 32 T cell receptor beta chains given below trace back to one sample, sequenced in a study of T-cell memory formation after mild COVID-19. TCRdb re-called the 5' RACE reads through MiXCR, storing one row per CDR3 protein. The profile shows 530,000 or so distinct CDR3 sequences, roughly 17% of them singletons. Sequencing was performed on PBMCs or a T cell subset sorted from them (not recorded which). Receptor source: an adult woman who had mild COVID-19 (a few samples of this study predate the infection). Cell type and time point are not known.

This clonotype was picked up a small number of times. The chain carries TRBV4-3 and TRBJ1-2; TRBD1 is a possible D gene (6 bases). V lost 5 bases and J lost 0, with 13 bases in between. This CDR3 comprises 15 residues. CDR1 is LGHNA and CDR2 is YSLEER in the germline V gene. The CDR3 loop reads CASSGPRGTNYGYTF. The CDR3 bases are TGCGCCAGCAGCGGGCCGAGGGGGACTAACTATGGCTACACCTTC.

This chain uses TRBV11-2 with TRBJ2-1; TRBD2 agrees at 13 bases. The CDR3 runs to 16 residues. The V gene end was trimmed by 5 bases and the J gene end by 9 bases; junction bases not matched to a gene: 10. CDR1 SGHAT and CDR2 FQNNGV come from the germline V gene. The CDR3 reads CASSPSGTSGIGEQFF. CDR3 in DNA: TGTGCCAGCAGCCCCTCCGGGACTAGCGGGATTGGTGAGCAGTTCTTC.

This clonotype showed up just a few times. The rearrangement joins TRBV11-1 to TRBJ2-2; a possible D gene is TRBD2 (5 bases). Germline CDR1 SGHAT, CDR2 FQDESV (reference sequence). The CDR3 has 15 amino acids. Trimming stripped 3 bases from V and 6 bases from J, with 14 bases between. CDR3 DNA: TGTGCCAGCAGCTTGGAAGAGGGCCGGGCCGGGGAGCTGTTTTTT. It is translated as CASSLEEGRAGELFF.

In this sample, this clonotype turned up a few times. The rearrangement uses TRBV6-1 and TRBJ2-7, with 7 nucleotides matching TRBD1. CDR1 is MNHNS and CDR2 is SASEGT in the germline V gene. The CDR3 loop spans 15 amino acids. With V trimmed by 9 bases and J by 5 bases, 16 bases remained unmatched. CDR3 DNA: TGTGCCAGTACCGGGCCGGGACAGATGAGCAACGAGCAGTACTTC. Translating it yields CASTGPGQMSNEQYF.

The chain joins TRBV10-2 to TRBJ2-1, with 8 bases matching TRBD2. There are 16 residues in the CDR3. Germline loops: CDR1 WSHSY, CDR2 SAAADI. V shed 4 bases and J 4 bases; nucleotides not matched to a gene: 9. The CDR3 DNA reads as TGCGCCAGCAGTGGTGGGACTAGTATGAGATACAATGAGCAGTTCTTC. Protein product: CASSGGTSMRYNEQFF.

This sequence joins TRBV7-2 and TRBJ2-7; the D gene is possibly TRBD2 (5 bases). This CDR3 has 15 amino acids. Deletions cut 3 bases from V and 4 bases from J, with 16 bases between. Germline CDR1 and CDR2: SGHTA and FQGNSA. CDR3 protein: CASSFDPAGTYEQYF. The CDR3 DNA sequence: TGTGCCAGCAGCTTCGACCCCGCGGGCACTTACGAGCAGTACTTC.

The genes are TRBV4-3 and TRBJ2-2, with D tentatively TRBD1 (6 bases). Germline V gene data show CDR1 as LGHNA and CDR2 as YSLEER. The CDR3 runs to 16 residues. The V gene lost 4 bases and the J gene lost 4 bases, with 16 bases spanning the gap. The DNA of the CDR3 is TGCGCCAGCAGCCCGCGGACAGCCAGCCCCACCGGGGAGCTGTTTTTT. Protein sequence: CASSPRTASPTGELFF.

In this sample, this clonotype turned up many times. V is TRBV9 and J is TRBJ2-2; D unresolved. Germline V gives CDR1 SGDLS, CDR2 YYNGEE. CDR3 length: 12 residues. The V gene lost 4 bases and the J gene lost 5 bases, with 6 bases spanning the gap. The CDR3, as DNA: TGTGCCAGCAGCCCCCATACCGGGGAGCTGTTTTTT. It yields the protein CASSPHTGELFF.

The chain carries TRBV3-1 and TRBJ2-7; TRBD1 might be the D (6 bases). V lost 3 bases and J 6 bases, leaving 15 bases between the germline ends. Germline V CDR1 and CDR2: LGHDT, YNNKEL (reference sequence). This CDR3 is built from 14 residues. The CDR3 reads CASSQHWGLGEQYF. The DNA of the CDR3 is TGTGCCAGCAGCCAGCACTGGGGGCTGGGCGAGCAGTACTTC.

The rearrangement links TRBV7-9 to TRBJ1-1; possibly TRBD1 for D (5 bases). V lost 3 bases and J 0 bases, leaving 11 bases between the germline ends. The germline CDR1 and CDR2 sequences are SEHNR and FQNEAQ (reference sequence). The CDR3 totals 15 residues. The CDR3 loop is CASSLSRVMNTEAFF. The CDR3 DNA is TGTGCCAGCAGCTTGTCCAGGGTCATGAACACTGAAGCTTTCTTT.

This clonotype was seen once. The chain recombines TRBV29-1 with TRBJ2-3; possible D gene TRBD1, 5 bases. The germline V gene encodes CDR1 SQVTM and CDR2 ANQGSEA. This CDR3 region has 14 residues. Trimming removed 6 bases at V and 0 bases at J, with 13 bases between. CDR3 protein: CSVVSWGSTDTQYF. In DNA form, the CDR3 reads TGCAGCGTCGTTTCTTGGGGCAGCACAGATACGCAGTATTTT.

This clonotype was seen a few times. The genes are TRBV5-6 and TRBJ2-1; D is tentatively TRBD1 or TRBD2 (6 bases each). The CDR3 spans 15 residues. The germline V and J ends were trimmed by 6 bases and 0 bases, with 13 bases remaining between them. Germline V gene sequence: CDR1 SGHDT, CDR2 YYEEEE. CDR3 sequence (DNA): TGTGCCAGCAAAAGCGGAGGGGGCTCCTACAATGAGCAGTTCTTC. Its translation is CASKSGGGSYNEQFF.

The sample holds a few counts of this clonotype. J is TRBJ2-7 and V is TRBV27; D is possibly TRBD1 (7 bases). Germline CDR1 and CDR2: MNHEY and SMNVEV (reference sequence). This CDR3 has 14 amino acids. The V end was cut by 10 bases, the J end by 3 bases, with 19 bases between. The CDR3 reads CATQLTGTFYEQYF. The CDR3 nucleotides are TGTGCCACCCAACTGACAGGGACTTTCTACGAGCAGTACTTC.

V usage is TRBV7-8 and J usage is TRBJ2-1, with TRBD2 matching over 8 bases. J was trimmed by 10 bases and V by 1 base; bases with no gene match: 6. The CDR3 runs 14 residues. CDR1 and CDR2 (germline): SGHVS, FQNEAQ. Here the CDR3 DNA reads TGTGCCAGCAGCTTAGTTAATCTAGCGGGCGAGCAGTTCTTC. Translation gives CASSLVNLAGEQFF.

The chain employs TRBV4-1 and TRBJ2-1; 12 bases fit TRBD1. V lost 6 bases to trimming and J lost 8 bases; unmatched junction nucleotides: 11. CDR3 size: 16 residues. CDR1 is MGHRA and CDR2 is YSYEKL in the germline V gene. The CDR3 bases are TGCGCCAGCAGACCCGCCCCGGGACAGGGGGCCTATGAGCAGTTCTTC. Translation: CASRPAPGQGAYEQFF.

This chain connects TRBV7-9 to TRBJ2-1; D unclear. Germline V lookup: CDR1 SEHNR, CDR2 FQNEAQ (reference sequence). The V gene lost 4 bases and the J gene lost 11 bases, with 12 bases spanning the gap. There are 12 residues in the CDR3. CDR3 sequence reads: CASSSLPEKQFF. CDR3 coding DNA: TGTGCCAGCAGCTCCCTGCCCGAGAAGCAGTTCTTC.

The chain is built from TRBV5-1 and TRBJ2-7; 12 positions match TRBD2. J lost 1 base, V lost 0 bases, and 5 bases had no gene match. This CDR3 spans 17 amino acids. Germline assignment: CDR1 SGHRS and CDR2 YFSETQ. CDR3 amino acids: CASSLEALAGGSYEQYF. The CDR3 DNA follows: TGCGCCAGCAGCTTGGAAGCGCTAGCGGGAGGGTCCTACGAGCAGTACTTC.

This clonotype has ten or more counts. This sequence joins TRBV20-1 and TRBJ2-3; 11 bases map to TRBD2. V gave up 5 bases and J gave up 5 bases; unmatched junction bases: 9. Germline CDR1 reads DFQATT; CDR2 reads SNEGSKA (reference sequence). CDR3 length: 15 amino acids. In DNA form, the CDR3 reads TGCAGTGCTCCTACTAGCGGGAGTTTTGGAGATACGCAGTATTTT. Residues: CSAPTSGSFGDTQYF.

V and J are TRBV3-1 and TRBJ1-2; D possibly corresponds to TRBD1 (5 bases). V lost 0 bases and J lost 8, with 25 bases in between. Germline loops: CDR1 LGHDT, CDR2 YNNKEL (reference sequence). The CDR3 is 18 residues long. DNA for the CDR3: TGTGCCAGCAGCCAAGAGAGTGGCAGGGTTATCCTCCATGACGGCTACACCTTC. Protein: CASSQESGRVILHDGYTF.

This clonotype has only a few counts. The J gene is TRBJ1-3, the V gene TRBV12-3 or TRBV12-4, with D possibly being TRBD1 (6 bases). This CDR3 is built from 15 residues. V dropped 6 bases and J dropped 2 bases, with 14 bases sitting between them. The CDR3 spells CASSRQQGTGNTIYF. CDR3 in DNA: TGTGCCAGCAGCCGTCAACAGGGAACTGGAAACACCATATATTTT.

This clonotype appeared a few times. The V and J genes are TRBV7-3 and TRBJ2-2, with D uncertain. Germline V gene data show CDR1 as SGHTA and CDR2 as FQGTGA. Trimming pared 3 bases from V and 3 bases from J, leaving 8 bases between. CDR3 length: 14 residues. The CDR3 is CASSFGPDTGELFF. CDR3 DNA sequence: TGTGCCAGCAGCTTCGGGCCTGACACCGGGGAGCTGTTTTTT.

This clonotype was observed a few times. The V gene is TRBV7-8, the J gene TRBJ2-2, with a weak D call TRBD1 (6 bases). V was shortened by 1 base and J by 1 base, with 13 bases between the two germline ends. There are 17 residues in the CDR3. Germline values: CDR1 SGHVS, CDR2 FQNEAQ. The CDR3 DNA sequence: TGTGCCAGCAGCTTAGTAGGGGGAGCATTGAACACCGGGGAGCTGTTTTTT. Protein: CASSLVGGALNTGELFF.

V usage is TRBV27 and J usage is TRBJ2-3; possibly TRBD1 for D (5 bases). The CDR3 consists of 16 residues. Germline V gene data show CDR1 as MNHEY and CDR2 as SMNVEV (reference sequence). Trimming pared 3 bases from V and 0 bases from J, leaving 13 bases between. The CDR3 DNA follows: TGTGCCAGCAGTTTCCTACAGGTCTCTAGCACAGATACGCAGTATTTT. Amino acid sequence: CASSFLQVSSTDTQYF.

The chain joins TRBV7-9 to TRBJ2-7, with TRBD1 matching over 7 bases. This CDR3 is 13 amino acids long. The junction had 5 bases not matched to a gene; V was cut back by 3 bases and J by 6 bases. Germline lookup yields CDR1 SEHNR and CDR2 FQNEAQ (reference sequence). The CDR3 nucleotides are TGTGCCAGCAGCTTGGGACAGCAAGGCGAGCAGTACTTC. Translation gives CASSLGQQGEQYF. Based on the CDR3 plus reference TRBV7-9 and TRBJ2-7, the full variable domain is DTGVSQNPRHKITKRGQNVTFRCDPISEHNRLYWYRQTLGQGPEFLTYFQNEAQLEKSRLLSDRFSAERPKGSFSTLEIQRTEQGDSAMYLCASSLGQQGEQYFGPGTRLTVT.

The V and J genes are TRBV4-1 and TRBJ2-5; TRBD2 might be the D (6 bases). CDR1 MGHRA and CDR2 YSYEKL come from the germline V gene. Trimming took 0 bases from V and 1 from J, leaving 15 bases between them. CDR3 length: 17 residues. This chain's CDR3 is CASSQDRWEVSQETQYF. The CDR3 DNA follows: TGCGCCAGCAGCCAAGATAGGTGGGAGGTATCCCAAGAGACCCAGTACTTC.

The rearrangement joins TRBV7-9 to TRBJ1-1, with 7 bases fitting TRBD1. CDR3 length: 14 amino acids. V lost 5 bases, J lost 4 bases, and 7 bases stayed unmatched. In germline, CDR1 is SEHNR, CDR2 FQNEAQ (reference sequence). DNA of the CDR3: TGTGCCAGCAGCCAATCCGACAGGGTCACTGAAGCTTTCTTT. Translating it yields CASSQSDRVTEAFF.

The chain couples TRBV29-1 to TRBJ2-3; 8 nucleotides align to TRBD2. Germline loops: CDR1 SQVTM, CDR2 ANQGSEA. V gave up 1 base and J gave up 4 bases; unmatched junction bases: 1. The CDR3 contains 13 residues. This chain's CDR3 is CSVEGAGADTQYF. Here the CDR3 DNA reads TGCAGCGTTGAAGGAGCGGGAGCAGATACGCAGTATTTT.

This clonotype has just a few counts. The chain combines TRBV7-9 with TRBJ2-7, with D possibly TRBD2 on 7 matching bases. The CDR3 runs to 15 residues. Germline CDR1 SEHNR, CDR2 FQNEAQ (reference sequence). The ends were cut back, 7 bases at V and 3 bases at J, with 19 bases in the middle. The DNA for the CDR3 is TGTGCCAGCACCTCTCAAAGGGGGGGAGACTACGAGCAGTACTTC. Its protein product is CASTSQRGGDYEQYF. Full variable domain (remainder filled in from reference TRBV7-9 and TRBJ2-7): DTGVSQNPRHKITKRGQNVTFRCDPISEHNRLYWYRQTLGQGPEFLTYFQNEAQLEKSRLLSDRFSAERPKGSFSTLEIQRTEQGDSAMYLCASTSQRGGDYEQYFGPGTRLTVT.

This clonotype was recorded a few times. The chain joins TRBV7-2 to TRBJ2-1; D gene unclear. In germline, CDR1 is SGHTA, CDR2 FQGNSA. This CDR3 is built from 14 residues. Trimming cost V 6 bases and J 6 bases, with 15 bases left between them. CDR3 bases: TGTGCCAGCAGTTTTGTAGGCCCGGCCAATGAGCAGTTCTTC. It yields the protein CASSFVGPANEQFF.

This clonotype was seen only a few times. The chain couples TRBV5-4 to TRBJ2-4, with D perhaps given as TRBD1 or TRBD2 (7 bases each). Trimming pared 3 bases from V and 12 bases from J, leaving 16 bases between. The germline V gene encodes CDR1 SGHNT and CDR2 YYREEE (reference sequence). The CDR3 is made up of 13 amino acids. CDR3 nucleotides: TGTGCCAGCAGCTCCCCAGGGGGGGCGGCTCAGTACTTC. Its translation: CASSSPGGAAQYF.

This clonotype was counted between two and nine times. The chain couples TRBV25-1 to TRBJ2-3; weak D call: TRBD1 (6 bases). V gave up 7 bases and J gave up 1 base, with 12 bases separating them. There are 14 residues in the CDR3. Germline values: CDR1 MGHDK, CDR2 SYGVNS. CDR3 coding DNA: TGTGCCAGCACCGAGGCAGGGGGCACAGATACGCAGTATTTT. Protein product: CASTEAGGTDTQYF.

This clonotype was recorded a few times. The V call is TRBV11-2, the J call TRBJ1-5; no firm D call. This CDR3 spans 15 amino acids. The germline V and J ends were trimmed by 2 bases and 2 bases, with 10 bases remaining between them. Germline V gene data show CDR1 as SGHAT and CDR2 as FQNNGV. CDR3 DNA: TGTGCCAGCAGCTTATCCTCTGGGCGCAATCAGCCCCAGCATTTT. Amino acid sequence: CASSLSSGRNQPQHF.